The 13 T cell receptor beta chains given below trace back to one sample, sequenced in a study of blood T cell repertoires in COVID-19. Produced via immunoSEQ multiplex PCR; TCRdb's table is partial and in-frame only. The table has roughly 120,000 clones, 65% to 80% seen once. Specimen: peripheral blood. These receptors were collected from a man aged 50-59 years with acute or convalescent COVID-19.

The rearrangement joins TRBV7-3 to TRBJ2-7; perhaps TRBD2 as D (6 bases). The V gene's germline CDR1 is SGHTA and CDR2 FQGTGA. The ends were cut back, 4 bases at V and 6 bases at J, with 16 bases in the middle. The CDR3 is made up of 14 amino acids. The CDR3 nucleotides are TGTGCCAGCAGCTCGACTAGAGACACCCTCGAGCAGTACTTC. The encoded protein is CASSSTRDTLEQYF.

The J gene is TRBJ1-1, the V gene TRBV6-6; 10 bases match TRBD1. V lost 2 bases, J lost 7 bases, and 7 bases stayed unmatched. From germline, CDR1 is MNHNY and CDR2 SVGAGI (reference sequence). This CDR3 is built from 15 residues. The CDR3 loop is CASSYPGTGEIEAFF. The CDR3 bases are TGTGCCAGCAGTTACCCCGGGACAGGGGAGATTGAAGCTTTCTTT.

The genes are TRBV10-1 and TRBJ2-5, with TRBD2 matching over 13 bases. Germline V gives CDR1 WNHNN, CDR2 SYGVQD (reference sequence). With 2 bases clipped from V and 5 bases from J, the junction kept 11 bases outside the gene matches. The CDR3 has 18 residues. CDR3 sequence: CASSEGKLAGGPLETQYF. CDR3 sequence (DNA): TGCGCCAGCAGTGAGGGTAAACTAGCGGGAGGGCCGCTCGAGACCCAGTACTTC.

V is TRBV7-6 and J is TRBJ2-6, with a tentative D call TRBD2 (5 bases). V lost 5 bases, J lost 1 base, and 15 bases lay in between. Per the germline V gene, CDR1 is SGHVS and CDR2 is FNYEAQ. The CDR3 is 17 residues long. The CDR3 DNA sequence: TGTGCCAGCAGCCCTGGACTCTCTACTTCTGGGGCCAACGTCCTGACTTTC. Protein: CASSPGLSTSGANVLTF.

The chain has TRBV7-3 and TRBJ2-1, with 10 bases that match TRBD2. CDR3 length equals 16 residues. Germline V gives CDR1 SGHTA, CDR2 FQGTGA. V shed 5 bases, J shed 6 bases, and the junction held 10 bases outside the gene matches. CDR3 amino acids: CASSRAGGPSPNEQFF. CDR3 nucleotide sequence: TGTGCCAGCAGCAGAGCGGGGGGGCCCTCCCCCAATGAGCAGTTCTTC.

The rearrangement uses TRBV28 and TRBJ2-2; perhaps TRBD1 as D (5 bases). Trimming cost V 6 bases and J 4 bases, with 15 bases left between them. Germline CDR1 is MDHEN and CDR2 is SYDVKM. The CDR3 sequence is 15 residues long. The CDR3 region is CASSIDRFGTGELFF. The CDR3 DNA is TGTGCCAGCAGCATCGACAGATTTGGCACCGGGGAGCTGTTTTTT.

This rearrangement joins TRBV4-1 to TRBJ2-5; TRBD1 agrees at 8 bases. This CDR3 region has 14 residues. V lost 1 base and J lost 4; bases outside the gene matches: 2. Germline loops: CDR1 MGHRA, CDR2 YSYEKL. CDR3: CASSQGQGTETQYF. The CDR3 DNA reads TGCGCCAGCAGCCAAGGACAGGGGACAGAGACCCAGTACTTC.

The chain joins TRBV7-9 to TRBJ2-3; 7 bases align to TRBD2. CDR1 and CDR2 (germline): SEHNR, FQNEAQ (reference sequence). The length of the CDR3 is 15 residues. The V segment lost 6 bases and the J segment 1 base; nucleotides outside the gene matches: 7. CDR3 residues: CASRQRGDRTDTQYF. The CDR3 DNA reads as TGTGCCAGCAGACAGCGGGGAGACCGCACAGATACGCAGTATTTT.

The chain uses TRBV19 and TRBJ1-5; perhaps TRBD1 as D (6 bases). V was clipped by 5 bases and J by 5 bases, with 10 bases between them. Germline CDR1 reads LNHDA; CDR2 reads SQIVND (reference sequence). The CDR3 totals 13 residues. The CDR3 nucleotides read TGTGCCAGTAGTCAACAGGGTCATCAGCCCCAGCATTTT. Protein sequence: CASSQQGHQPQHF.

The chain recombines TRBV6-5 with TRBJ2-2, with 7 bases lining up with TRBD1. With V trimmed by 3 bases and J by 6 bases, 7 bases remained unmatched. Germline CDR1 reads MNHEY; CDR2 reads SVGAGI. The CDR3 extends over 15 amino acids. Written as DNA, the CDR3 is TGTGCCAGCAGTTATTCCACAGGGGTCCCCGGGGAGCTGTTTTTT. This codes for CASSYSTGVPGELFF.

The V gene is TRBV29-1, the J gene TRBJ1-1, with D maybe TRBD1 (5 bases). The CDR3 runs 12 residues. In germline, CDR1 is SQVTM, CDR2 ANQGSEA. V lost 6 bases, J lost 1 base, and 9 bases lay in between. CDR3 protein: CSVRDPNTEAFF. The CDR3 coding sequence is TGCAGCGTGCGGGACCCGAACACTGAAGCTTTCTTT. The entire variable domain, with the rest obtained from reference TRBV29-1 and TRBJ1-1, is as follows: SAVISQKPSRDICQRGTSLTIQCQVDSQVTMMFWYRQQPGQSLTLIATANQGSEATYESGFVIDKFPISRPNLTFSTLTVSNMSPEDSSIYLCSVRDPNTEAFFGQGTRLTVV.

The V call is TRBV5-6, the J call TRBJ1-1; 7 positions match TRBD1. With V trimmed by 4 bases and J by 0 bases, 3 bases remained unmatched. Germline-derived CDR1 and CDR2 are SGHDT and YYEEEE. There are 14 residues in the CDR3. This chain's CDR3 is CASSLTGMNTEAFF. In DNA, the CDR3 is TGTGCCAGCAGCCTGACAGGGATGAACACTGAAGCTTTCTTT. The full variable domain, its missing parts supplied by reference TRBV5-6 and TRBJ1-1, is DAGVTQSPTHLIKTRGQQVTLRCSPKSGHDTVSWYQQALGQGPQFIFQYYEEEERQRGNFPDRFSGHQFPNYSSELNVNALLLGDSALYLCASSLTGMNTEAFFGQGTRLTVV.

This clone was detected only once. The CDR3 sequence: CASSEGLAGETQYF. For the CDR3, the DNA is TGTGCCAGCAGCGAAGGACTAGCGGGAGAGACCCAGTACTTC. The chain is built from TRBV7-3 and TRBJ2-5; 11 nucleotides match TRBD2. The CDR3 sequence is 14 residues long. After removal of 5 bases from V and 4 bases from J, the junction contained 3 bases not matched to a gene. CDR1 is SGHTA, CDR2 FQGTGA, per germline.